The present TCR beta chain was sequenced within a study of CD8 T cells in seronegative destructive rheumatoid arthritis (TCRdb year 2020). The study in broad terms: Biological drugs were being received by seven of the eight CND-RA patients at the time of sampling. Peripheral CD8+ TCRbeta repertoires were compared between CCP-negative destructive rheumatoid arthritis (CND-RA) patients and newly diagnosed seropositive RA, seronegative RA and healthy controls. The seropositive RA, seronegative RA and healthy control comparison cohorts were taken from a previously published TCRbeta dataset and were not newly sequenced.

The CND-RA patients tested negative on the clinical CCP2 antibody test, and joint destruction in these patients kept progressing despite active therapy. Every CND-RA patient showed typical joint destruction in the wrists and ankles and had failed conventional anti-rheumatic therapy. Sampling of CND-RA patients was performed not at diagnosis but after long disease histories, which spanned decades in several cases. About 50 millilitres of EDTA-anticoagulated peripheral blood were drawn from each patient. Peripheral blood mononuclear cells were isolated by Ficoll-Paque PLUS density gradient separation. AutoMACS magnetic bead positive selection was used to isolate CD8+ cells from fresh or cryopreserved PBMCs, and flow cytometry was used to check purity. Nucleospin Tissue or Tissue XS kits were used to extract genomic DNA, which was then quantified on a Qubit 2.0 fluorometer. Of note for this clone: Its antigen remains undetermined. Base qualities are not provided; no much larger clone lies one nucleotide away.

Broader findings and caveats from the paper: Because diagnostic samples were lacking, the TCR repertoire differences may partly reflect years of poor disease control rather than having been present at onset. Across the approximately 100,000 clonotypes tested, no public clonotype enrichment was retained after Benjamini-Hochberg correction. Once age was adjusted for, the CD8+ TCRbeta repertoires of CND-RA patients appeared less diverse and more clonal than the repertoires of other RA subtypes. The small size of the CND-RA cohort was noted as a limitation of the study. CND-RA repertoires showed more CMV-reactive and fewer influenza A-reactive CD8+ TCRbeta sequences than controls and other RA subtypes. A distinct set of enriched public clonotypes appeared to be carried by CND-RA patients, and this finding was interpreted by the authors as support for a separate disease subset.

The germline V gene sets CDR1 to ENHRY and CDR2 to SYGVKD. V and J lose 0 bases and 0 bases, and a span of 9 bases separates them. Its CDR3 holds 16 amino acids, cysteine through phenylalanine. The only DNA kept is the CDR3, 48 bases in frame from the first base. TCRbeta sequencing used genomic DNA from CD8+ cells, following the manufacturer's instructions. A genomics technology centre in Finland ran the TCRbeta sequencing, which was done with the immunoSEQ assay. In the authors' own workflow: The clonotype tables produced by the immunoSEQ preprocessing pipeline were converted into VDJtools format, and any non-productive clonotypes were filtered out. Samples with fewer than 10,000 reads were excluded, the remaining samples were subsampled to 10,000 reads, and most of the eight CND-RA samples met this threshold. Using the VDJtools CalcDiversityStats function on data subsampled to 10,000 reads, the Shannon-Wiener, Simpson and clonality indices were calculated. Non-singleton TCRbeta clonotypes were hard-matched, with no mismatches allowed, against VDJdb to infer antigen specificity. Clusters with potentially shared antigen targets were formed by grouping CDR3 sequences that differed by one amino acid (Hamming distance 1). After each group was resampled to six samples, one-sided Fisher's exact tests checked public clonotypes for group enrichment, with the whole procedure repeated ten times. The table comes from immuneACCESS by way of TCRdb, which keeps in-frame sequences with V and J called. Part of the clones is missing from these tables; in studies checked, under half for an unresolved V gene and the rest for unknown reasons. The DNA was the basis for D and trimming; V, J and clone size are from that table. This sample is represented by under 15,000 clones; roughly four fifths of them were singletons. The top ten clones comprise under 35% of the sample.

The V and J genes are TRBV10-3 and TRBJ2-1, with no confidently assigned D gene. This receptor was identified in a woman aged 30 to 49 with seronegative destructive rheumatoid arthritis. The sequenced sample consisted of CD8+ T cells from blood. The CDR3 region: CAISESRDSSYNEQFF. The sequence in DNA is TGTGCCATCAGTGAGTCGCGAGATAGCTCCTACAATGAGCAGTTCTTC.